A single sample is the source of the 20 T cell receptor beta chains below, sequenced in a study of early T cells in non-severe SARS-CoV-2 infection. One entry per CDR3 protein, called by TCRdb with MiXCR from the 5' RACE reads. Counted here are about 22,000 distinct CDR3 sequences, about 5% occurring once; the ten biggest clones make up around 4.5%. Input material: whole blood. Receptor source: an adult who was a healthcare worker with PCR-confirmed SARS-CoV-2 infection or an uninfected control (not recorded which).

This clonotype has at least ten counts. The chain is built from TRBV20-1 and TRBJ2-5; D gene ambiguous. V was cut by 6 bases and J by 1 base, with 12 bases left in between. This CDR3 is 13 amino acids long. Germline CDR1 is DFQATT and CDR2 is SNEGSKA (reference sequence). The CDR3 spells CSATRTAQETQYF. CDR3 DNA: TGCAGTGCAACGAGGACGGCCCAAGAGACCCAGTACTTC.

In this sample, this clonotype turned up many times. The chain has TRBV6-2 or TRBV6-3 and TRBJ2-1; D may be TRBD1 or TRBD2 (6 bases each). Per germline, CDR1 MNHEY and CDR2 SVGEGT. This CDR3 has 12 amino acids. Trimming took 0 bases from V and 13 from J, leaving 10 bases between them. This CDR3 reads CASSYSWGAQFF. The CDR3, as DNA: TGTGCCAGCAGTTACTCGTGGGGGGCCCAGTTCTTC.

This clonotype appeared many times. The chain combines TRBV29-1 with TRBJ2-7; D gene unclear. Trimming cost V 4 bases and J 4 bases, with 5 bases left between them. CDR3 size: 10 residues. Per germline, CDR1 SQVTM and CDR2 ANQGSEA. The CDR3 DNA reads TGCAGCGTTGGAGATTACGAGCAGTACTTC. It codes for CSVGDYEQYF.

This clonotype was counted ten times or more. J is TRBJ2-7 and V is TRBV4-3; D not resolved. Germline V CDR1 and CDR2: LGHNA, YSLEER. The CDR3 spans 14 residues. Trimming shortened V by 0 bases and J by 1 base, and 7 bases separated the two germline ends. The CDR3 coding sequence is TGCGCCAGCAGCCAAGAGGCAGCGTCCTACGAGCAGTACTTC. Protein product: CASSQEAASYEQYF.

This sequence joins TRBV11-2 and TRBJ1-4; 10 bases are shared with TRBD1. Looked up from germline, CDR1 is SGHAT and CDR2 is FQNNGV. CDR3 length equals 14 residues. After removal of 4 bases from V and 7 bases from J, the junction contained 3 bases not matched to a gene. CDR3 bases: TGTGCCAGCAGCTCGGGGACAGGGGTTGAAAAACTGTTTTTT. Protein: CASSSGTGVEKLFF.

This clonotype was seen a few times. This chain joins TRBV10-2 and TRBJ2-7, with 9 positions matching TRBD1. Germline values: CDR1 WSHSY, CDR2 SAAADI. The CDR3 has 12 amino acids. J was trimmed by 3 bases and V by 11 bases; bases with no gene match: 5. The CDR3 loop is CAAQTGGYEQYF. In DNA, the CDR3 is TGCGCCGCACAGACAGGGGGCTACGAGCAGTACTTC.

This clonotype has ten or more counts. The rearrangement joins TRBV7-9 to TRBJ1-1; no clear D. V shed 5 bases and J shed 4 bases, with 11 bases lying between them. The CDR3 extends over 13 amino acids. Per the germline V gene, CDR1 is SEHNR and CDR2 is FQNEAQ (reference sequence). DNA of the CDR3: TGTGCCAGCAGCCGCACCCTGGGCACTGAAGCTTTCTTT. Its translation: CASSRTLGTEAFF.

This clonotype appeared many times. This chain links TRBV7-6 with TRBJ2-7; D gene uncertain. Germline V gene sequence: CDR1 SGHVS, CDR2 FNYEAQ. V was shortened by 4 bases and J by 0 bases, with 4 bases between the two germline ends. This CDR3 comprises 12 residues. For the CDR3, the DNA is TGTGCCAGCAGCTCAATCTCCTACGAGCAGTACTTC. Translating gives CASSSISYEQYF.

This clonotype turned up a few times. The genes are TRBV11-3 and TRBJ1-5; the D is unclear. Deletions cut 7 bases from V and 7 bases from J, with 26 bases between. This CDR3 is built from 17 residues. The germline V gene encodes CDR1 SGHNT and CDR2 YENEEA. CDR3: CASTHTSRARTRQPQHF. In DNA, the CDR3 is TGTGCCAGCACCCACACTTCTAGGGCGCGGACTCGACAGCCCCAGCATTTT. The full variable domain, completed using reference TRBV11-3 and TRBJ1-5, is EAGVVQSPRYKIIEKKQPVAFWCNPISGHNTLYWYLQNLGQGPELLIRYENEEAVDDSQLPKDRFSAERLKGVDSTLKIQPAELGDSAVYLCASTHTSRARTRQPQHFGDGTRLSIL.

This clonotype appeared many times. The V call is TRBV11-3, the J call TRBJ1-1, with a possible D match to TRBD1 (5 bases). CDR1 and CDR2 (germline): SGHNT, YENEEA. This CDR3 region has 12 residues. V lost 6 bases, J lost 2 bases, and 7 bases lay in between. DNA for the CDR3: TGTGCCAGCAGGGGGGGTAACACTGAAGCTTTCTTT. It is translated as CASRGGNTEAFF.

The rearrangement joins TRBV5-8 to TRBJ2-7; maybe TRBD1 (6 bases). CDR1 and CDR2 from the germline V gene are SGHTS and YDEGEE. This CDR3 is 14 amino acids long. Trimming cost V 0 bases and J 5 bases, with 12 bases left between them. Written as DNA, the CDR3 is TGTGCCAGCAGCTTGGAATGGACAGCGGACGAGCAGTACTTC. It is translated as CASSLEWTADEQYF.

This clonotype was found many times. The chain recombines TRBV27 with TRBJ1-2; D is perhaps TRBD1 (5 bases). Germline V CDR1 and CDR2: MNHEY, SMNVEV (reference sequence). The CDR3 loop spans 14 amino acids. Trimming took 5 bases from V and 11 from J, leaving 21 bases between them. In nucleotides, the CDR3 is TGTGCCAGCAGTCTCGCGGGGGACCTGCCGCGATACACCTTC. Its translation is CASSLAGDLPRYTF.

In its sample, this clonotype was seen a few times. The V gene is TRBV12-3 or TRBV12-4, the J gene TRBJ2-2; D unresolved. The V end lost 2 bases, the J end lost 1 base, and 8 bases lay between the germline ends. This CDR3 is built from 15 residues. DNA for the CDR3: TGTGCCAGCAGTTTATCCGGCCGGAACACCGGGGAGCTGTTTTTT. Protein sequence: CASSLSGRNTGELFF.

This clonotype was seen at least ten times. This chain joins TRBV6-5 and TRBJ1-2, with 8 bases that match TRBD1. The length of the CDR3 is 15 residues. The germline V gene encodes CDR1 MNHEY and CDR2 SVGAGI. Trimming took 2 bases from V and 4 from J; bases not matched to a gene: 6. The CDR3 is CASSYIAGGFYGYTF. The CDR3 nucleotides are TGTGCCAGCAGTTACATTGCAGGGGGCTTCTATGGCTACACCTTC.

This clonotype has at least ten counts. This chain connects TRBV10-3 to TRBJ2-6; D not resolved. Per the germline V gene, CDR1 is ENHRY and CDR2 is SYGVKD. This CDR3 contains 12 residues. V lost 8 bases to trimming and J lost 1 base, with 3 bases between them. For the CDR3, the DNA is TGTGCCATCGATTCTGGGGCCAACGTCCTGACTTTC. Translated, it gives CAIDSGANVLTF.

At least ten counts were recorded for this clonotype. V gene TRBV20-1 combines with J gene TRBJ1-1; D might be TRBD1 (6 bases). The germline CDR1 and CDR2 sequences are DFQATT and SNEGSKA (reference sequence). V was shortened by 5 bases and J by 6 bases, with 13 bases between the two germline ends. The CDR3 is made up of 12 amino acids. This CDR3 is CSADHRAAEAFF. For the CDR3, the DNA is TGCAGTGCTGACCACAGGGCAGCTGAAGCTTTCTTT.

This clonotype counts as medium-sized. This chain connects TRBV7-9 to TRBJ2-7, with unresolved D. The ends were cut back, 0 bases at V and 6 bases at J, with 9 bases in the middle. This CDR3 has 13 amino acids. Germline assignment: CDR1 SEHNR and CDR2 FQNEAQ (reference sequence). The CDR3 sequence: CASSLAPISEQYF. In DNA, the CDR3 is TGTGCCAGCAGCTTAGCCCCCATATCCGAGCAGTACTTC.

The CDR3 nucleotides read TGTGCCAGCAGCTTGACAGGGGGAGGCACTGAAGCTTTCTTT. Translation gives CASSLTGGGTEAFF. The chain employs TRBV7-3 and TRBJ1-1, with TRBD1 matching over 9 bases. Germline V lookup: CDR1 SGHTA, CDR2 FQGTGA. This CDR3 is built from 14 residues. The V and J ends lost 3 bases and 4 bases, in that order; junction bases with no gene match: 3.

This clonotype was counted between two and nine times. This sequence joins TRBV5-1 and TRBJ2-1, with TRBD2 matching 7 bases. Germline V gene lookup returns CDR1 SGHRS and CDR2 YFSETQ. This CDR3 is built from 14 residues. Trimming removed 4 bases from V and 5 bases from J; junction bases left unmatched: 6. CDR3 loop: CASSQGTTNNEQFF. CDR3 nucleotide sequence: TGCGCCAGCAGCCAAGGGACTACCAACAATGAGCAGTTCTTC.

This clonotype has only a few counts. This chain connects TRBV12-3 or TRBV12-4 to TRBJ2-5, with 10 bases aligning to TRBD2. Unmatched junction bases numbered 6, after V lost 6 bases and J lost 5 bases. The CDR3 loop spans 14 amino acids. CDR3 amino acids: CASSPGTSAETQYF. The CDR3 bases are TGTGCCAGCAGCCCCGGGACTAGCGCCGAGACCCAGTACTTC.